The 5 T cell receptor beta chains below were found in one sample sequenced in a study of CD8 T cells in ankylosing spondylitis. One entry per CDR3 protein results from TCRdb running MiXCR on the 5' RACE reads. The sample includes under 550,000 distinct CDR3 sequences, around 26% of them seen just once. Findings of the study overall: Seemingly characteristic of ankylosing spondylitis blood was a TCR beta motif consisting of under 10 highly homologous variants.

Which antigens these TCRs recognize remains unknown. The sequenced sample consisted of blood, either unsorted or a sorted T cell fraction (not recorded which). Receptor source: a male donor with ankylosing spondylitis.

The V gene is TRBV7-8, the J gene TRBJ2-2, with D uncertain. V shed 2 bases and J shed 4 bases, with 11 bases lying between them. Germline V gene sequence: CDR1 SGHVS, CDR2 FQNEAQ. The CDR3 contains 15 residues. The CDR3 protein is CASSLRTELTGELFF. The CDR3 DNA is TGTGCCAGCAGCTTAAGGACGGAACTCACCGGGGAGCTGTTTTTT. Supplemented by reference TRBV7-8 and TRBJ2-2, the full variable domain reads GAGVSQSPRYKVAKRGQDVALRCDPISGHVSLFWYQQALGQGPEFLTYFQNEAQLDKSGLPSDRFFAERPEGSVSTLKIQRTQQEDSAVYLCASSLRTELTGELFFGEGSRLTVL.

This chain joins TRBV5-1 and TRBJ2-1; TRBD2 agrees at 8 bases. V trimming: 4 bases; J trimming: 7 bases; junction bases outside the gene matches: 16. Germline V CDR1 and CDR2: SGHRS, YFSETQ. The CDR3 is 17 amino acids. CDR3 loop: CASSPRASGPGGNEQFF. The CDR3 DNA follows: TGCGCCAGCAGCCCCCGGGCTAGCGGGCCCGGGGGAAATGAGCAGTTCTTC.

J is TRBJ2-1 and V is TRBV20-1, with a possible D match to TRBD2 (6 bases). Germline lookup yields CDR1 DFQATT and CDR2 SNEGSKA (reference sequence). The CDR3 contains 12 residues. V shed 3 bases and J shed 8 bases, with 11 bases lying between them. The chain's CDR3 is CSARGGWDEQFF. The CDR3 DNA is TGCAGTGCTAGGGGAGGATGGGATGAGCAGTTCTTC.

The CDR3 bases are TGTGCCAGCAGCGTAGGAGCAGGGAACTATGGCTACACCTTC. Encoded protein: CASSVGAGNYGYTF. V usage is TRBV12-3 or TRBV12-4 and J usage is TRBJ1-2; D might be TRBD1 (5 bases). The CDR3 consists of 14 residues. The ends were cut back, 6 bases at V and 2 bases at J, with 13 bases in the middle.

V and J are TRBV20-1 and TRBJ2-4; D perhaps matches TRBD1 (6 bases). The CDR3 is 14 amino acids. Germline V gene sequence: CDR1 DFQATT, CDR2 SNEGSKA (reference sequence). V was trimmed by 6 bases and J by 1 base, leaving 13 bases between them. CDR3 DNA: TGCAGTGCCCCCAGGGGAGCGGCCAAAAACATTCAGTACTTC. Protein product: CSAPRGAAKNIQYF.